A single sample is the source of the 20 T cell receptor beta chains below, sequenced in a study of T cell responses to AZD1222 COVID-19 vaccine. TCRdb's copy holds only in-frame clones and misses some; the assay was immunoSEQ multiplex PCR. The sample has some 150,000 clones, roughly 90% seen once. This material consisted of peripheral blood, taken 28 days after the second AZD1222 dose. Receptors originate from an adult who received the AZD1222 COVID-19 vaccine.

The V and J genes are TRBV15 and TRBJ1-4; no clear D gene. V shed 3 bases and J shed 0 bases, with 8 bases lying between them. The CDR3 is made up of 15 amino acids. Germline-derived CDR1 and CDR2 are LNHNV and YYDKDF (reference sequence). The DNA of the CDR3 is TGTGCCACCAGCAGGAGAGTTGCAACTAATGAAAAACTGTTTTTT. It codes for CATSRRVATNEKLFF.

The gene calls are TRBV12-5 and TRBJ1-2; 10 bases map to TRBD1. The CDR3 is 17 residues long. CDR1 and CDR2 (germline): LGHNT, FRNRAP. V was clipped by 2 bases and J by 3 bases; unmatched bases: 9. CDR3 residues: CASGLTSRQGAYYGYTF. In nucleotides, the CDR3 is TGTGCTAGTGGTTTGACCTCCCGACAGGGGGCCTACTATGGCTACACCTTC. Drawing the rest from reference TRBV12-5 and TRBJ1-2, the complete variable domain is DARVTQTPRHKVTEMGQEVTMRCQPILGHNTVFWYRQTMMQGLELLAYFRNRAPLDDSGMPKDRFSAEMPDATLATLKIQPSEPRDSAVYFCASGLTSRQGAYYGYTFGSGTRLTVV.

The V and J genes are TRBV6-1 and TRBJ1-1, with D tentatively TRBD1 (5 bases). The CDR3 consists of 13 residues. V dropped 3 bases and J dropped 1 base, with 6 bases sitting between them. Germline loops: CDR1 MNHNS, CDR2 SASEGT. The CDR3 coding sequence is TGTGCCAGCAGTGATAGGGGGAACACTGAAGCTTTCTTT. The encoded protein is CASSDRGNTEAFF.

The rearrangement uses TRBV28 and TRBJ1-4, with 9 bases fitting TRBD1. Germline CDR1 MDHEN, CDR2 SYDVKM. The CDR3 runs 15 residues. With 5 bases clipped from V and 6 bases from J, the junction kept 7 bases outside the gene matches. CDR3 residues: CASSDPGQGYEKLFF. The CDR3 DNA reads TGTGCCAGCAGTGACCCGGGACAGGGTTATGAAAAACTGTTTTTT.

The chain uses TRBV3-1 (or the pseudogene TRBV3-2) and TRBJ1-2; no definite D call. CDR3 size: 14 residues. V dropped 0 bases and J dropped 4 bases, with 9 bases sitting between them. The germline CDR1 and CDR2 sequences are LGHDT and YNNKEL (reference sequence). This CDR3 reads CASSQDTGGYGYTF. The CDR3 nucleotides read TGTGCCAGCAGCCAAGACACCGGCGGCTATGGCTACACCTTC.

The CDR3 DNA follows: TGTGCCAGCAGTTTTATTGATGGCTACACCTTC. Its translation: CASSFIDGYTF. This sequence joins TRBV28 and TRBJ1-2; the D is unclear. In germline, CDR1 is MDHEN, CDR2 SYDVKM. The length of the CDR3 is 11 residues. V lost 3 bases and J 6 bases, leaving 5 bases between the germline ends.

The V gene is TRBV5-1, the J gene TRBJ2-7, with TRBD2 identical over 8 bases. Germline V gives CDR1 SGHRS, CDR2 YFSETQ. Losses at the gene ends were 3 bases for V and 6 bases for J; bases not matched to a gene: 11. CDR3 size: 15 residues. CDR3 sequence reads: CASSSGGDELGEQYF. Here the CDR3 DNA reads TGCGCCAGCAGCTCGGGAGGGGACGAGCTAGGCGAGCAGTACTTC.

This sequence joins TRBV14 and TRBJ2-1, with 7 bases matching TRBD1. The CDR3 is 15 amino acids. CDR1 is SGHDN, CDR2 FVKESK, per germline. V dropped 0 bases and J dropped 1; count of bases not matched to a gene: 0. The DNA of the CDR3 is TGTGCCAGCAGCCAAGACAGGGGGTCCTACAATGAGCAGTTCTTC. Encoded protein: CASSQDRGSYNEQFF.

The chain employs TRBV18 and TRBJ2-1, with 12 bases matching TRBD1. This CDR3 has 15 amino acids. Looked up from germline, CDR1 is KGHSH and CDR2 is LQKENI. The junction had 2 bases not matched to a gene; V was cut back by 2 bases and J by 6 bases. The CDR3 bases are TGTGCCAGCTCACCAAGGGACAGGGGGCTCAATGAGCAGTTCTTC. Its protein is CASSPRDRGLNEQFF.

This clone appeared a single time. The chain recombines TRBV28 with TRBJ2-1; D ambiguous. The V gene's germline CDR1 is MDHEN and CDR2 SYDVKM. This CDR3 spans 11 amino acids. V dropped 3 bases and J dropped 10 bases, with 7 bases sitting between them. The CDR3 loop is CASSFAEEQFF. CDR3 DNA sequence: TGTGCCAGCAGTTTTGCAGAAGAGCAGTTCTTC.

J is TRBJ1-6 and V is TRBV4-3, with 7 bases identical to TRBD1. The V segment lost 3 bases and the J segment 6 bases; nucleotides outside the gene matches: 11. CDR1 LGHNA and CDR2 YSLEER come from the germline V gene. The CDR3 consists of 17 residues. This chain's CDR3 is CASSQTVGTAPNSPLHF. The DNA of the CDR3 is TGCGCCAGCAGCCAGACGGTTGGGACAGCGCCTAATTCACCCCTCCACTTT.

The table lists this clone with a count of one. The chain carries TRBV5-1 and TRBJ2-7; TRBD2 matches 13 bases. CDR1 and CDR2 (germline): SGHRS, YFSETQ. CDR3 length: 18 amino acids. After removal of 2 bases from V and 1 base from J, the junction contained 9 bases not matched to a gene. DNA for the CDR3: TGCGCCAGCAGCTTAACGGGACTAGCGGGATTTGCGTCCTACGAGCAGTACTTC. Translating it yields CASSLTGLAGFASYEQYF.

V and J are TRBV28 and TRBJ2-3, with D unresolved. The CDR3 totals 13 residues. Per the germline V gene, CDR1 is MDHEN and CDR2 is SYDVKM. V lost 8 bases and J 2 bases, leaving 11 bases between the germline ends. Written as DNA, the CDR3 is TGTGCCAGCCTGGCAGCCAACACAGATACGCAGTATTTT. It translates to CASLAANTDTQYF.

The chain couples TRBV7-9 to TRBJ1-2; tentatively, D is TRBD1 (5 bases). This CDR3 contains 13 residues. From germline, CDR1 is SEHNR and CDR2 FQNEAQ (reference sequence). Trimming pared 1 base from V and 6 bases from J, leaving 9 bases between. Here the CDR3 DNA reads TGTGCCAGCAGCTTAGGGACACGGGATGGCTACACCTTC. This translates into CASSLGTRDGYTF.

The CDR3 DNA reads TGTGCCAGTAACGGGGGTGACAGGGGTTTTGGGGCCAACGTCCTGACTTTC. Amino acid sequence: CASNGGDRGFGANVLTF. The rearrangement links TRBV19 to TRBJ2-6; TRBD1 agrees at 8 bases. V shed 7 bases and J 3 bases; nucleotides not matched to a gene: 11. Germline V gene lookup returns CDR1 LNHDA and CDR2 SQIVND (reference sequence). The CDR3 has 17 amino acids.

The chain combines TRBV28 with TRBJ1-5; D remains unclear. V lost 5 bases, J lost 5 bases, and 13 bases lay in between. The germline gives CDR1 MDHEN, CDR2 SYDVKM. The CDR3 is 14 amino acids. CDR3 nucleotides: TGTGCCAGCAGTCCTGGGGAGAGGGATCAGCCCCAGCATTTT. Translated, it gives CASSPGERDQPQHF.

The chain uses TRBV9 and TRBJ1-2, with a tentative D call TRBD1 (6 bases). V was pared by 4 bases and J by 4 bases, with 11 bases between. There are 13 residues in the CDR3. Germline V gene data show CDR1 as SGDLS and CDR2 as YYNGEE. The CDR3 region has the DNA TGTGCCAGCAGCCTGGACAGCTTCTATGGCTACACCTTC. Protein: CASSLDSFYGYTF.

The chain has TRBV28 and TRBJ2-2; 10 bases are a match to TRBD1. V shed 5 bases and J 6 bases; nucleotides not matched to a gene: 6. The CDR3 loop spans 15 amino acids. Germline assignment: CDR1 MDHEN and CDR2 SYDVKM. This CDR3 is CASSQWDRGAGELFF. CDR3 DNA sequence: TGTGCCAGCAGTCAATGGGACAGGGGTGCCGGGGAGCTGTTTTTT.

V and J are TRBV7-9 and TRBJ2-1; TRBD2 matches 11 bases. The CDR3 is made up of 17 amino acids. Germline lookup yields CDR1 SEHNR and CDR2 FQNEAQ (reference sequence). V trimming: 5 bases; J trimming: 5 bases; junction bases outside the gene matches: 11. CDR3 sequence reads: CASSGIPGLAVHNEQFF. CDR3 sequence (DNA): TGTGCCAGCAGCGGGATTCCGGGACTAGCGGTTCACAATGAGCAGTTCTTC.

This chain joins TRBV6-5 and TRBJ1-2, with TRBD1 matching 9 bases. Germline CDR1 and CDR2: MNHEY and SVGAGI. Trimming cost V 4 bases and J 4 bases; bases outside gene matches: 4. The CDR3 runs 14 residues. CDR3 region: CASSSEDRGYGYTF. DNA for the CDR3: TGTGCCAGCAGTTCAGAGGACAGGGGCTATGGCTACACCTTC.